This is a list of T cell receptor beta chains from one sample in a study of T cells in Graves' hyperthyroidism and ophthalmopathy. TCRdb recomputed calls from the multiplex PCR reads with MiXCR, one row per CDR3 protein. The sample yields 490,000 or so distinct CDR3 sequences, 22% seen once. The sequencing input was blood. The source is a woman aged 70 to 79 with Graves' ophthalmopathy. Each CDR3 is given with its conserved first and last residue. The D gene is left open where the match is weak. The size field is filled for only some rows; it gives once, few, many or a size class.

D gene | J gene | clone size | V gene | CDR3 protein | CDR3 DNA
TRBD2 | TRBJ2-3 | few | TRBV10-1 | CASSAASGSPAAYTQYF | TGCGCCAGCAGTGCGGCTAGCGGGAGCCCCGCGGCCTATACGCAGTATTTT
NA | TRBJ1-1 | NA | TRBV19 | CASSIRRMNTEAFF | TGTGCCAGTAGTATCCGCCGGATGAACACTGAAGCTTTCTTT
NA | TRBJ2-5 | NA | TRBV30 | CAWSGGVPGETQYF | TGTGCCTGGAGTGGTGGGGTGCCTGGGGAGACCCAGTACTTC
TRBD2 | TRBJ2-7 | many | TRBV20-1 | CSARRAGGIYEQYF | TGCAGTGCTAGAAGGGCGGGAGGAATCTACGAGCAGTACTTC
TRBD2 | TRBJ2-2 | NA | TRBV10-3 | CATRGLAGGLNTGELFF | TGTGCCACCAGGGGACTAGCGGGAGGGCTGAACACCGGGGAGCTGTTTTTT
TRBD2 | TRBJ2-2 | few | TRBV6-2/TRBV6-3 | CASSLAGDYTGELFF | TGTGCCAGCAGTTTAGCGGGAGATTACACCGGGGAGCTGTTTTTT
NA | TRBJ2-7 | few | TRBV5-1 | CASSSEGGSYEQYF | TGCGCCAGCAGCTCTGAGGGGGGCTCCTACGAGCAGTACTTC
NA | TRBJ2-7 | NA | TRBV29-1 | CSVAGVTYEQYF | TGCAGCGTTGCGGGGGTCACCTACGAGCAGTACTTC
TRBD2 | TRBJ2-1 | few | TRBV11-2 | CAGSSSSGTSANSYNEQFF | TGTGCCGGCAGCTCCTCTTCCGGGACTAGCGCGAACTCCTACAATGAGCAGTTCTTC
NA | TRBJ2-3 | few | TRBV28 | CASSFSIAASSTDTQYF | TGTGCCAGCAGTTTTTCGATAGCGGCCTCTAGCACAGATACGCAGTATTTT
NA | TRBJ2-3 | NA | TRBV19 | CASSINGEAQYF | TGTGCCAGTAGTATAAATGGAGAGGCGCAGTATTTT
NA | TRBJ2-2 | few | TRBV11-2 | CASSLVGGRVTGELFF | TGTGCCAGCAGCTTAGTCGGGGGGCGTGTCACCGGGGAGCTGTTTTTT
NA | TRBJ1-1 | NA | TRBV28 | CASSPLGRAFF | TGTGCCAGCAGCCCATTGGGCAGGGCTTTCTTT